This entry concerns a single T cell receptor beta chain. Germline-derived CDR1 and CDR2 are LNHDA and SQIVND (reference sequence). The J segment lost 4 bases and the V segment lost 5 bases, leaving 4 bases of the junction unmatched. This CDR3 spans 14 amino acids. This entry comes from a study of OX40 agonist ivuxolimab in advanced cancers. TCRdb keeps only in-frame clones here, not all; method: immunoSEQ multiplex PCR. The table records approximately 100,000 clones, 90% of them present only once. The chain couples TRBV19 to TRBJ2-1, with TRBD2 matching over 8 bases. Material: CD4+ or CD8+ T cells sorted from blood, obtained in a trial of the OX40 agonist ivuxolimab. This clonotype was obtained from an adult with an advanced solid tumor such as melanoma, head and neck, liver or kidney cancer. The CDR3 reads CASSPAGGYNEQFF. The CDR3 DNA sequence: TGTGCCAGTAGTCCGGCGGGAGGATACAATGAGCAGTTCTTC. The whole variable domain, filled in from reference TRBV19 and TRBJ2-1, reads DGGITQSPKYLFRKEGQNVTLSCEQNLNHDAMYWYRQDPGQGLRLIYYSQIVNDFQKGDIAEGYSVSREKKESFPLTVTSAQKNPTAFYLCASSPAGGYNEQFFGPGTRLTVL.